The sequence of this T cell receptor (beta chain) was determined in a study of CD8 T cells in ankylosing spondylitis. Findings and caveats of the study: CD8+ by phenotype, disease-linked clones were relatively rare in peripheral blood.

TCRdb redid the calling of the 5' RACE reads with MiXCR, one entry per CDR3 protein. Here the sample spans approximately 88,000 distinct CDR3 sequences, about 9.1% being singletons. Germline-derived CDR1 and CDR2 are MNHEY and SVGAGI. The CDR3 runs to 14 residues. Between the trimmed V and J ends, which lost 2 bases and 7 bases, there was a span of 12 bases. This clonotype was seen ten or more times. The antigen remains undetermined. V and J are TRBV6-5 and TRBJ1-5; perhaps TRBD1 as D (5 bases). Sequencing input: blood, either unsorted or a sorted T cell fraction (not recorded which). This TCR was sampled from a male donor with ankylosing spondylitis or in good health (not recorded which). CDR3 sequence reads: CASSYNVGGQPQHF. The DNA for the CDR3 is TGTGCCAGCAGTTACAACGTGGGGGGACAGCCCCAGCATTTT.